The 27 T cell receptor beta chains given below trace back to one sample, sequenced in a study of blood T cell repertoires in COVID-19. The protocol was immunoSEQ multiplex PCR, while the TCRdb copy is restricted to in-frame clones and leaves out a portion. The sample consists of more than 350,000 clones, around 87% of them appearing once. Sequencing was performed on PBMCs or T cells enriched from blood (not recorded which). These receptors all stem from a woman in her 50s who had recovered from COVID-19.

V is TRBV2 and J is TRBJ2-2; 10 bases agree with TRBD2. The J segment lost 2 bases and the V segment lost 7 bases, leaving 10 bases of the junction unmatched. The CDR3 is made up of 17 amino acids. Germline lookup yields CDR1 SNHLY and CDR2 FYNNEI. The CDR3 sequence: CASKSQRGGYNTGELFF. The CDR3 DNA reads as TGTGCCAGCAAGAGCCAGCGGGGGGGCTACAACACCGGGGAGCTGTTTTTT.

The chain recombines TRBV5-1 with TRBJ1-3; no reliable D call. V dropped 0 bases and J dropped 0 bases, with 10 bases sitting between them. The CDR3 covers 16 residues. CDR1 is SGHRS and CDR2 is YFSETQ in the germline V gene. The CDR3 spells CASSLGASHSGNTIYF. In nucleotides, the CDR3 is TGCGCCAGCAGCTTGGGGGCCTCGCACTCTGGAAACACCATATATTTT.

The J gene is TRBJ1-6, the V gene TRBV19; maybe TRBD1 (6 bases). Trimming shortened V by 3 bases and J by 10 bases, and 13 bases separated the two germline ends. Germline loops: CDR1 LNHDA, CDR2 SQIVND (reference sequence). The CDR3 is made up of 14 amino acids. The CDR3 nucleotides are TGTGCCAGTAGTATTATTACAGGGACGTCACCCCTCCACTTT. It specifies CASSIITGTSPLHF.

The chain carries TRBV6-5 and TRBJ2-5; D possibly corresponds to TRBD1 (6 bases). V was cut by 0 bases and J by 2 bases, with 7 bases left in between. The germline gives CDR1 MNHEY, CDR2 SVGAGI. The CDR3 is 14 amino acids. The CDR3 sequence: CASSYSQGQETQYF. CDR3 DNA: TGTGCCAGCAGTTACTCCCAGGGGCAAGAGACCCAGTACTTC.

The J gene is TRBJ2-5, the V gene TRBV4-1, with D perhaps TRBD1 (5 bases). Germline CDR1 MGHRA, CDR2 YSYEKL. The CDR3 covers 13 residues. The V end was cut by 0 bases, the J end by 8 bases, with 10 bases between. CDR3 DNA: TGCGCCAGCAGCCAAGATGTACAGGCTACCCAGTACTTC. Protein product: CASSQDVQATQYF.

This clone was counted a few times. The J gene is TRBJ1-5, the V gene TRBV28; a weak D match, TRBD1 (6 bases). CDR1 and CDR2 (germline): MDHEN, SYDVKM. CDR3 length: 16 residues. V was trimmed by 3 bases and J by 6 bases, leaving 18 bases between them. The CDR3 sequence is CASSLYGQGKRQPQHF. In DNA, the CDR3 is TGTGCCAGCAGTTTGTATGGTCAGGGGAAGCGTCAGCCCCAGCATTTT.

This clone was observed a few times. The chain has TRBV28 and TRBJ1-2; perhaps TRBD1 as D (6 bases). The V and J ends lost 5 bases and 7 bases respectively, with 14 bases between them. The V gene's germline CDR1 is MDHEN and CDR2 SYDVKM. This CDR3 has 13 amino acids. CDR3 bases: TGTGCCAGCAGTCCCGACAACAGGGTTGGCTACACCTTC. Encoded protein: CASSPDNRVGYTF.

The chain joins TRBV6-2 or TRBV6-3 to TRBJ1-5; 11 bases are a match to TRBD1. Germline V gene lookup returns CDR1 MNHEY and CDR2 SVGEGT. V shed 0 bases and J 6 bases; nucleotides not matched to a gene: 7. This CDR3 region has 17 residues. CDR3 coding DNA: TGTGCCAGCAGTTACTCGAAGGACAGGGGGCTAAGTCAGCCCCAGCATTTT. Translated: CASSYSKDRGLSQPQHF.

This chain links TRBV27 with TRBJ1-3; the D is unclear. This CDR3 comprises 14 residues. Germline lookup yields CDR1 MNHEY and CDR2 SMNVEV (reference sequence). V was trimmed by 3 bases and J by 4 bases, leaving 10 bases between them. CDR3 nucleotide sequence: TGTGCCAGCAGTTTGGGAGGGTGGGGAAACACCATATATTTT. Its translation is CASSLGGWGNTIYF.

The V call is TRBV18, the J call TRBJ1-6, with 10 bases that match TRBD1. J lost 9 bases, V lost 6 bases, and 5 bases had no gene match. The germline V gene encodes CDR1 KGHSH and CDR2 LQKENI. CDR3 size: 14 residues. This CDR3 reads CASSSGTGVSPLHF. The CDR3 region has the DNA TGTGCCAGCTCCTCCGGGACAGGGGTTTCACCCCTCCACTTT.

This clone has just a few counts. The chain is built from TRBV3-1 (or the pseudogene TRBV3-2) and TRBJ1-1; D is undetermined. The CDR3 has 14 amino acids. Germline V gives CDR1 LGHDT, CDR2 YNNKEL (reference sequence). V was cut by 2 bases and J by 3 bases, with 10 bases left in between. For the CDR3, the DNA is TGTGCCAGCAGCCAAAGAGCGGTGGACACTGAAGCTTTCTTT. It codes for CASSQRAVDTEAFF.

The CDR3 loop reads CAWSWGHGSTNEKLFF. Written as DNA, the CDR3 is TGTGCCTGGAGCTGGGGACATGGGTCTACTAATGAAAAACTGTTTTTT. The chain has TRBV30 and TRBJ1-4; D might be TRBD1 (6 bases). Germline values: CDR1 GTSNPN, CDR2 SVGIG (reference sequence). V lost 3 bases and J 2 bases, leaving 16 bases between the germline ends. The CDR3 is 16 amino acids.

The chain uses TRBV28 and TRBJ2-7; possible D gene TRBD1, 5 bases. V lost 5 bases, J lost 6 bases, and 20 bases lay in between. The CDR3 runs to 15 residues. Germline V lookup: CDR1 MDHEN, CDR2 SYDVKM. The CDR3 sequence is CASSPHTDNGGEQYF. CDR3 nucleotides: TGTGCCAGCAGTCCGCACACGGACAATGGTGGCGAGCAGTACTTC. Full variable domain (rest looked up from reference TRBV28 and TRBJ2-7): DVKVTQSSRYLVKRTGEKVFLECVQDMDHENMFWYRQDPGLGLRLIYFSYDVKMKEKGDIPEGYSVSREKKERFSLILESASTNQTSMYLCASSPHTDNGGEQYFGPGTRLTVT.

This chain links TRBV7-2 with TRBJ2-2; 8 bases line up with TRBD2. The junction had 5 bases not matched to a gene; V was cut back by 5 bases and J by 0 bases. Germline V lookup: CDR1 SGHTA, CDR2 FQGNSA. The CDR3 length is 16 residues. This CDR3 is CASSPWTSPNTGELFF. CDR3 in DNA: TGTGCCAGCAGCCCATGGACTAGCCCGAACACCGGGGAGCTGTTTTTT.

V is TRBV28 and J is TRBJ2-1; tentatively, D is TRBD1 (5 bases). This CDR3 contains 14 residues. Germline V lookup: CDR1 MDHEN, CDR2 SYDVKM. V lost 3 bases and J 5 bases, leaving 11 bases between the germline ends. CDR3 nucleotides: TGTGCCAGCAGTTTCCAGGGCTTTGACAATGAGCAGTTCTTC. Its protein product is CASSFQGFDNEQFF. Full variable domain (outside the CDR3, taken from reference TRBV28 and TRBJ2-1): DVKVTQSSRYLVKRTGEKVFLECVQDMDHENMFWYRQDPGLGLRLIYFSYDVKMKEKGDIPEGYSVSREKKERFSLILESASTNQTSMYLCASSFQGFDNEQFFGPGTRLTVL.

The chain is built from TRBV7-9 and TRBJ2-2; TRBD1 matches 10 bases. Germline V CDR1 and CDR2: SEHNR, FQNEAQ (reference sequence). After removal of 4 bases from V and 4 bases from J, the junction contained 3 bases not matched to a gene. The CDR3 runs 15 residues. The CDR3 region has the DNA TGTGCCAGCAGCTACGGGACAGGGGTCACCGGGGAGCTGTTTTTT. It encodes CASSYGTGVTGELFF.

V gene TRBV6-5 combines with J gene TRBJ1-3; D is uncertain. This CDR3 spans 15 amino acids. Trimming removed 5 bases at V and 4 bases at J, with 15 bases between. Germline CDR1 reads MNHEY; CDR2 reads SVGAGI. The CDR3 nucleotides read TGTGCCAGCAGTCCCTTCGTGGCCTCAGGAAACACCATATATTTT. It yields the protein CASSPFVASGNTIYF.

In this sample, this clone turned up once. The V call is TRBV5-4, the J call TRBJ1-1, with TRBD1 matching 11 bases. The CDR3 length is 15 residues. Germline-derived CDR1 and CDR2 are SGHNT and YYREEE (reference sequence). With V trimmed by 3 bases and J by 5 bases, 6 bases remained unmatched. DNA of the CDR3: TGTGCCAGCAGCTCCGGGACAGGGGGTCGAACTGAAGCTTTCTTT. Protein: CASSSGTGGRTEAFF.

The chain couples TRBV10-3 to TRBJ2-7, with 12 bases fitting TRBD1. Germline CDR1 is ENHRY and CDR2 is SYGVKD. Trimming cost V 7 bases and J 7 bases; bases outside gene matches: 8. The CDR3 is made up of 14 amino acids. CDR3 amino acids: CAITPGQGAGEQYF. The CDR3 DNA follows: TGTGCCATCACCCCGGGACAGGGGGCAGGGGAGCAGTACTTC.

The chain carries TRBV28 and TRBJ2-1; possibly TRBD1 for D (5 bases). V was clipped by 8 bases and J by 9 bases, with 11 bases between them. CDR3 size: 11 residues. Looked up from germline, CDR1 is MDHEN and CDR2 is SYDVKM. DNA for the CDR3: TGTGCCAGCGCCAGGGTGAGTGAGCAGTTCTTC. Residues: CASARVSEQFF.

The DNA of the CDR3 is TGTGCCAGCAGGAACAGGGGGCTGGGGCCACCCCTCCACTTT. This codes for CASRNRGLGPPLHF. The chain combines TRBV6-5 with TRBJ1-6; 9 nucleotides agree with TRBD1. Germline CDR1 is MNHEY and CDR2 is SVGAGI. V lost 6 bases and J lost 11; bases outside the gene matches: 8. The CDR3 consists of 14 residues.

This clone was observed a few times. The chain links TRBV9 to TRBJ1-2, with 7 bases identical to TRBD1. CDR1 is SGDLS, CDR2 YYNGEE, per germline. With V trimmed by 3 bases and J by 3 bases, 2 bases remained unmatched. This CDR3 region has 13 residues. The CDR3 bases are TGTGCCAGCAGCGGACAGGGTTACTATGGCTACACCTTC. As protein: CASSGQGYYGYTF.

The chain couples TRBV7-2 to TRBJ1-2; 7 bases agree with TRBD1. The CDR3 length is 17 residues. Germline lookup yields CDR1 SGHTA and CDR2 FQGNSA. With V trimmed by 0 bases and J by 1 base, 8 bases remained unmatched. The CDR3 DNA reads as TGTGCCAGCAGCTTAGCTGGGGGGCCAGGGGGTAACTATGGCTACACCTTC. It codes for CASSLAGGPGGNYGYTF. The full variable domain, rest sourced from reference TRBV7-2 and TRBJ1-2, is GAGVSQSPSNKVTEKGKDVELRCDPISGHTALYWYRQSLGQGLEFLIYFQGNSAPDKSGLPSDRFSAERTGGSVSTLTIQRTQQEDSAVYLCASSLAGGPGGNYGYTFGSGTRLTVV.

The rearrangement joins TRBV7-2 to TRBJ1-2, with 9 bases that match TRBD1. The CDR3 is 15 residues long. V was pared by 5 bases and J by 7 bases, with 11 bases of the junction left unmatched. The V gene's germline CDR1 is SGHTA and CDR2 FQGNSA. The CDR3 loop is CASSPFLQGARGYTF. CDR3 sequence (DNA): TGTGCCAGCAGCCCATTTTTACAGGGGGCTCGTGGCTACACCTTC. The whole variable domain, filled in from reference TRBV7-2 and TRBJ1-2, reads GAGVSQSPSNKVTEKGKDVELRCDPISGHTALYWYRQSLGQGLEFLIYFQGNSAPDKSGLPSDRFSAERTGGSVSTLTIQRTQQEDSAVYLCASSPFLQGARGYTFGSGTRLTVV.

CDR3 sequence: CASSLEAGPGYEQYF. The CDR3 bases are TGTGCCAGCAGCTTAGAGGCAGGGCCAGGCTACGAGCAGTACTTC. The chain uses TRBV7-2 and TRBJ2-7; possible D gene TRBD1, 5 bases. CDR1 is SGHTA, CDR2 FQGNSA, per germline. CDR3 length equals 15 residues. Trimming left V 1 base short and J 3 bases short, with 13 bases between. Looking up the rest from reference TRBV7-2 and TRBJ2-7 gives the full variable domain: GAGVSQSPSNKVTEKGKDVELRCDPISGHTALYWYRQSLGQGLEFLIYFQGNSAPDKSGLPSDRFSAERTGGSVSTLTIQRTQQEDSAVYLCASSLEAGPGYEQYFGPGTRLTVT.

V gene TRBV30 combines with J gene TRBJ1-2; tentatively, D is TRBD1 (5 bases). This CDR3 has 13 residues. Trimming removed 5 bases at V and 7 bases at J, with 17 bases between. Germline CDR1 is GTSNPN and CDR2 is SVGIG (reference sequence). CDR3 sequence: CAWAPRQLGGYTF. In nucleotides, the CDR3 is TGTGCCTGGGCCCCTCGACAGCTAGGTGGCTACACCTTC.

V gene TRBV24-1 combines with J gene TRBJ2-2, with D possibly matching TRBD2 (5 bases). CDR3 length: 16 amino acids. Deletions cut 4 bases from V and 1 base from J, with 12 bases between. Germline values: CDR1 KGHDR, CDR2 SFDVKD. The CDR3 here is CATSESLAGNTGELFF. CDR3 nucleotide sequence: TGTGCCACCAGTGAGTCCCTGGCGGGGAACACCGGGGAGCTGTTTTTT.